This T cell receptor beta chain derives from a study of OX40 agonist ivuxolimab in advanced cancers. Using immunoSEQ multiplex PCR, the repertoire was profiled, and TCRdb retains in-frame clones only, with some absent. This table has fewer than 75,000 clones, 80% to 90% appearing once. Study-wide results and caveats: At 0.1 to 3.0 mg/kg and by week 6, clonal expansion occurred in CD4+ and CD8+ blood T cells.

Germline trimming cut 5 bases from V and 4 bases from J; bases unmatched to any gene: 11. The germline gives CDR1 MDHEN, CDR2 SYDVKM. This CDR3 contains 16 residues. With regard to this clone: Its antigen is currently unknown.

The source material was CD4+ or CD8+ T cells sorted from blood, sampled in a trial of the OX40 agonist ivuxolimab. The chain has TRBV28 and TRBJ2-5; 9 bases map to TRBD2. This receptor was obtained from an adult with an advanced solid tumor such as melanoma, head and neck, liver or kidney cancer. The CDR3 DNA is TGTGCCAGCAGTGTTAGCGGGGGAGGCCCAGGAGAGACCCAGTACTTC. Protein: CASSVSGGGPGETQYF.